The subject of this entry is one T cell receptor (beta chain). The antigen remains undetermined. The record originates from a study of shared clonotypes between healthy human individuals. Study-wide results and caveats: Naive CD4 clonotype sharing across several donors was approximately 5.2%. Rarefaction demonstrated incomplete sorted-subset sequencing despite large depth. Clonotypes shared by all four sorted-subset donors had higher generation probabilities than non-shared clonotypes.

Germline-derived CDR1 and CDR2 are MNHEY and SVGAGI. The CDR3 contains 13 residues. Trimming pared 5 bases from V and 3 bases from J, leaving 8 bases between. A deep-level run was used for the assay. The repertoire was sequenced with immunoSEQ multiplex PCR; TCRdb's copy has only in-frame clones and lacks some. The sample includes fewer than 1.4 million clones, approximately 78% seen only once; the top ten take roughly 0.61%. The source is a man between 18 and 29 years old in good health. Some clones in this sample may be carry-over from other donors' samples. The specimen sequenced was memory CD4+ T cells from PBMCs. Subset denoted: CD45RA-negative fraction. V usage is TRBV6-5 and J usage is TRBJ1-5; a weak D match, TRBD1 (5 bases). CDR3: CASSGGNNQPQHF. The CDR3, as DNA: TGTGCCAGCAGTGGGGGAAACAATCAGCCCCAGCATTTT.